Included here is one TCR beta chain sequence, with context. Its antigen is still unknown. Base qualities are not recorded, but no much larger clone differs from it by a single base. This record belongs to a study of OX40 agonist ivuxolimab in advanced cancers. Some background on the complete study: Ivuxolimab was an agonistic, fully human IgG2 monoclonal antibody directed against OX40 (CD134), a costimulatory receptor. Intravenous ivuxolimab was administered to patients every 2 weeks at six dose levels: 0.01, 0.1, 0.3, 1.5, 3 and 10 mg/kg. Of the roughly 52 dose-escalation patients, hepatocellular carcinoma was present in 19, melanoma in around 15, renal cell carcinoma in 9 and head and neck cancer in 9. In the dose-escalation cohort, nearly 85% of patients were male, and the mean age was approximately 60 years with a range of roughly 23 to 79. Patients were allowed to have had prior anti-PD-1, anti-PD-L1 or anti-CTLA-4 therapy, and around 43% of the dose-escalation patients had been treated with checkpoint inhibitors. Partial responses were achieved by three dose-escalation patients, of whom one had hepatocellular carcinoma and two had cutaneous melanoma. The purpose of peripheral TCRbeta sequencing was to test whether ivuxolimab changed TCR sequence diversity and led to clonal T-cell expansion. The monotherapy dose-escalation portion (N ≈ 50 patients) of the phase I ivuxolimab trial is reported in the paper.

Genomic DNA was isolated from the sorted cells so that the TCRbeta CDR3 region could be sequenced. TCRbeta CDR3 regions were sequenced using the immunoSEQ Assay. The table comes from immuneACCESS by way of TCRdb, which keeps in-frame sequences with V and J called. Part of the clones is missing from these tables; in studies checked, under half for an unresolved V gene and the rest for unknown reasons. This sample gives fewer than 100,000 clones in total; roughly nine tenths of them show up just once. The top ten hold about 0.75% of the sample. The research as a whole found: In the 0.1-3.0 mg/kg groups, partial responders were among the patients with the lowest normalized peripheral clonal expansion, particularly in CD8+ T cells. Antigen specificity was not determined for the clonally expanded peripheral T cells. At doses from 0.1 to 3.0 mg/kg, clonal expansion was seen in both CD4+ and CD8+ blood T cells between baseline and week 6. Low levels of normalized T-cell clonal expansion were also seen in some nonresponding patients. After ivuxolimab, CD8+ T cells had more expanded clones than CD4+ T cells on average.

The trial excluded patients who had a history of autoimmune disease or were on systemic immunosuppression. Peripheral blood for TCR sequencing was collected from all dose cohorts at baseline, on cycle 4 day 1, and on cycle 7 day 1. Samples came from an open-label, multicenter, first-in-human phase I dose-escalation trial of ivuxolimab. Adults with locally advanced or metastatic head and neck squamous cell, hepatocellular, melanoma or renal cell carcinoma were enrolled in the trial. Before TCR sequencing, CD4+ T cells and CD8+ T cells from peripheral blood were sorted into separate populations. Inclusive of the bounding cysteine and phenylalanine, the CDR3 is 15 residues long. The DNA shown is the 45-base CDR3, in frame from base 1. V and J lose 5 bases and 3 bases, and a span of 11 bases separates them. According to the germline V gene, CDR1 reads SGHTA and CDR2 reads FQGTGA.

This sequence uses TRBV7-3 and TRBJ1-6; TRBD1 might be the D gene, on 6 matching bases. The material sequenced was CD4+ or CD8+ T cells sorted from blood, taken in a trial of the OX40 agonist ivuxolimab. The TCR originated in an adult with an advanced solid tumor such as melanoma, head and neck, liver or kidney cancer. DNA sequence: TGTGCCAGCAGCCCGCAGGGGTACTATAATTCACCCCTCCACTTT. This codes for CASSPQGYYNSPLHF. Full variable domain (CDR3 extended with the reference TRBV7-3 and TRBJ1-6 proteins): GAGVSQTPSNKVTEKGKYVELRCDPISGHTALYWYRQSLGQGPEFLIYFQGTGAADDSGLPNDRFFAVRPEGSVSTLKIQRTERGDSAVYLCASSPQGYYNSPLHFGNGTRLTVT.